The 18 T cell receptor beta chains listed next were all sequenced from one sample in a study of spatial heterogeneity in lung cancer. Study results and limitations: The study found that expanded intratumoral alpha and beta TCR counts tracked tumor mutation counts.

Their target antigens are unknown. Time point here: sample taken at primary tumor resection. TCRdb re-derived calls from the 5' RACE reads in MiXCR, one entry per CDR3 protein. This sample carries 16,000 or so distinct CDR3 sequences, about 6.7% of them seen once, and the ten largest clones take 15% to 20%. The sample in question was lung tumor tissue, obtained at surgery. The receptors come from a female donor with early-stage non-small cell lung cancer.

In this sample, this clonotype turned up many times. Since it is a stray read in a library aimed at alpha chains, this beta chain has a size that is not meaningful. This chain joins TRBV7-2 and TRBJ2-2; 9 bases are shared with TRBD2. The CDR3 is 15 amino acids. V was clipped by 8 bases and J by 8 bases; unmatched bases: 12. Germline V gives CDR1 SGHTA, CDR2 FQGNSA. The chain's CDR3 is CASSSGGPRLGELFF. The CDR3 nucleotides read TGTGCCAGCTCCAGCGGGGGGCCCCGCCTTGGGGAGCTGTTTTTT.

On this clonotype: This beta chain slipped into a library made for alpha chains as a stray read, so its size is not meaningful. The rearrangement links TRBV29-1 to TRBJ2-3, with 7 bases lining up with TRBD2. CDR1 SQVTM and CDR2 ANQGSEA come from the germline V gene. The CDR3 has 15 residues. The CDR3 DNA reads as TGCGGCGCCTCCGGATGGGGGGGGGGCACAGATACGCAGTATTTT. It is translated as CGASGWGGGTDTQYF.

Of note for this clonotype: The library was designed around alpha chains, so this beta chain is a stray read whose abundance carries little weight. The chain links TRBV25-1 to TRBJ2-2, with TRBD1 identical over 7 bases. The CDR3 totals 16 residues. Germline CDR1 MGHDK, CDR2 SYGVNS. V was pared by 6 bases and J by 1 base, with 8 bases of the junction left unmatched. CDR3 DNA sequence: TGTGCCAGCAGCCGGACAGGCGAGGGGAACACCGGGGAGCTGTTTTTT. Protein: CASSRTGEGNTGELFF.

This clonotype was counted many times. For a library built for alpha chains, this beta chain is a stray read; little rests on its size. The chain couples TRBV20-1 to TRBJ2-7; the match to TRBD1 covers 9 bases. Germline V gene lookup returns CDR1 DFQATT and CDR2 SNEGSKA (reference sequence). The CDR3 is 12 amino acids. The J segment lost 6 bases and the V segment lost 2 bases, leaving 2 bases of the junction unmatched. CDR3 loop: CSARLTGGEQYF. In DNA form, the CDR3 reads TGCAGTGCTAGACTGACAGGGGGCGAGCAGTACTTC.

This clonotype was observed a handful of times. This beta chain was picked up by a library intended for alpha chains and is off target, so its count carries little meaning. The J gene is TRBJ2-5, the V gene TRBV7-2, with 10 bases fitting TRBD2. The CDR3 length is 13 residues. Germline lookup yields CDR1 SGHTA and CDR2 FQGNSA. J lost 9 bases, V lost 6 bases, and 7 bases had no gene match. The CDR3 region is CASRIAGGDSQYF. The DNA for the CDR3 is TGTGCCAGCAGGATAGCGGGGGGAGACTCCCAGTACTTC.

This clonotype was observed many times. The library was prepared for alpha chains; this beta chain is a stray read, so its frequency means little. The CDR3 sequence is CASTPQNAGANVLTF. The CDR3 DNA reads TGTGCCAGTACCCCCCAAAACGCTGGGGCCAACGTCCTGACTTTC. The chain employs TRBV19 and TRBJ2-6; D is unresolved. In germline, CDR1 is LNHDA, CDR2 SQIVND (reference sequence). The CDR3 length is 15 residues. Trimming removed 7 bases from V and 2 bases from J, with 12 bases in between.

This clonotype was detected only a few times. A library prepared for alpha chains yielded this beta chain as an off-target read; its size is of little meaning. V usage is TRBV7-9 and J usage is TRBJ2-2; 7 nucleotides agree with TRBD2. This CDR3 is 19 amino acids long. The germline gives CDR1 SEHNR, CDR2 FQNEAQ (reference sequence). The V segment lost 3 bases and the J segment 0 bases; nucleotides outside the gene matches: 13. DNA for the CDR3: TGTGCCAGCAGCTTCAGCGGGGTCGGGTTCGGAGCGAACACCGGGGAGCTGTTTTTT. As protein: CASSFSGVGFGANTGELFF.

This clonotype was counted ten times or more. The library was built for alpha chains, so this beta chain is an off-target read and its size means little. V and J are TRBV20-1 and TRBJ1-5, with 8 positions matching TRBD1. From germline, CDR1 is DFQATT and CDR2 SNEGSKA (reference sequence). Losses at the gene ends were 0 bases for V and 5 bases for J; bases not matched to a gene: 12. This CDR3 comprises 17 residues. CDR3 region: CSARDWGTGQGDQPQHF. The CDR3 DNA is TGCAGTGCTAGAGATTGGGGAACAGGACAGGGAGATCAGCCCCAGCATTTT.

There are a few counts of this clonotype. A library made for alpha chains picked up this beta chain off target, so its size means little. This chain joins TRBV19 and TRBJ2-7, with a weak D call TRBD2 (5 bases). Trimming stripped 6 bases from V and 1 base from J, with 19 bases between. This CDR3 is built from 16 residues. Germline V CDR1 and CDR2: LNHDA, SQIVND (reference sequence). The CDR3 reads CASSRTHRGSSYEQYF. The CDR3 DNA sequence: TGTGCCAGTAGCCGGACCCATAGAGGGTCATCCTACGAGCAGTACTTC.

This clonotype was seen at least ten times. The library was prepared for alpha chains; this beta chain is a stray read, so its frequency means little. This chain uses TRBV6-1 with TRBJ1-4; 8 nucleotides line up with TRBD1. Trimming cost V 1 base and J 8 bases; bases outside gene matches: 3. CDR3 length equals 14 residues. Germline V CDR1 and CDR2: MNHNS, SASEGT. The CDR3 region is CASSEGQGAEKLFF. For the CDR3, the DNA is TGTGCCAGCAGTGAAGGGCAGGGGGCGGAAAAACTGTTTTTT.

This clonotype appeared many times. With the library built for alpha chains, this beta chain is off target and its frequency is not meaningful. V gene TRBV7-8 combines with J gene TRBJ1-6; TRBD1 matches 8 bases. Germline CDR1 is SGHVS and CDR2 is FQNEAQ. The CDR3 consists of 17 residues. The trim removed 0 bases at V and 5 bases at J, leaving 6 bases unmatched. The CDR3 DNA is TGTGCCAGCAGCTTAGCACAGGGGACAGGCAATAATTCACCCCTCCACTTT. Its translation is CASSLAQGTGNNSPLHF. Full variable domain (missing parts from reference TRBV7-8 and TRBJ1-6): GAGVSQSPRYKVAKRGQDVALRCDPISGHVSLFWYQQALGQGPEFLTYFQNEAQLDKSGLPSDRFFAERPEGSVSTLKIQRTQQEDSAVYLCASSLAQGTGNNSPLHFGNGTRLTVT.

This clonotype is labeled medium-sized. With the library built for alpha chains, this beta chain is off target and its frequency is not meaningful. The chain uses TRBV5-1 and TRBJ2-3; D might be TRBD1 (6 bases). The V gene's germline CDR1 is SGHRS and CDR2 YFSETQ. The CDR3 contains 11 residues. Trimming cost V 0 bases and J 14 bases, with 10 bases left between them. This CDR3 is CASSLEGGLYF. CDR3 nucleotides: TGCGCCAGCAGCTTGGAAGGGGGTCTGTATTTT. Full variable domain (rest looked up from reference TRBV5-1 and TRBJ2-3): KAGVTQTPRYLIKTRGQQVTLSCSPISGHRSVSWYQQTPGQGLQFLFEYFSETQRNKGNFPGRFSGRQFSNSRSEMNVSTLELGDSALYLCASSLEGGLYFGPGTRLTVL.

A remark on this clonotype: This beta chain is a stray read from a library made for alpha chains; its abundance is not meaningful. The chain links TRBV3-1 to TRBJ2-3, with 10 bases that match TRBD2. There are 18 residues in the CDR3. V lost 1 base and J lost 6; bases outside the gene matches: 13. Germline V lookup: CDR1 LGHDT, CDR2 YNNKEL (reference sequence). DNA for the CDR3: TGTGCCAGCAGCCAAGGGGTTGCTCTAGCGGGGGTTGAGGATACGCAGTATTTT. This gives the protein CASSQGVALAGVEDTQYF.

At least ten counts were recorded for this clonotype. This beta chain slipped into a library made for alpha chains as a stray read, so its size is not meaningful. The V and J genes are TRBV2 and TRBJ2-3; 7 bases are shared with TRBD2. CDR1 is SNHLY, CDR2 FYNNEI, per germline. Trimming removed 5 bases from V and 2 bases from J; junction bases left unmatched: 7. The CDR3 is made up of 15 amino acids. The CDR3 loop reads CASSRTRIPTDTQYF. CDR3 in DNA: TGTGCCAGCAGTAGGACTAGAATTCCCACAGATACGCAGTATTTT.

This clonotype was detected ten times or more. Found in a library prepared for alpha chains, this beta chain is an off-target read, and its abundance has little meaning. Here the CDR3 reads CASIPGLGRSPNNEQFF. The CDR3 DNA reads TGTGCCAGCATTCCGGGACTAGGGAGGTCCCCGAACAATGAGCAGTTCTTC. V gene TRBV12-3 or TRBV12-4 combines with J gene TRBJ2-1; 8 nucleotides match TRBD2. The CDR3 runs to 17 residues. The ends lost 7 bases at V and 5 bases at J; junction bases unmatched: 16.

On this clonotype itself: Within a library made for alpha chains, this beta chain is off target, and its count is uninformative. The chain couples TRBV3-1 to TRBJ1-2; D is ambiguous. Germline assignment: CDR1 LGHDT and CDR2 YNNKEL (reference sequence). Trimming removed 2 bases from V and 8 bases from J, with 15 bases in between. This CDR3 contains 14 residues. The CDR3 protein is CASSQRYGYEGYTF. The CDR3 DNA reads TGTGCCAGCAGCCAAAGATACGGTTATGAAGGCTACACCTTC.

This clonotype was detected many times. This beta chain is a stray sequence in a library constructed for alpha chains; its clone size is not meaningful. V usage is TRBV18 and J usage is TRBJ1-6; TRBD1 is a possible D gene (5 bases). CDR3 length: 15 amino acids. The ends were cut back, 3 bases at V and 9 bases at J, with 15 bases in the middle. Germline V gene sequence: CDR1 KGHSH, CDR2 LQKENI. Here the CDR3 DNA reads TGTGCCAGCTCACCGATCCGGGACGGTATTTCACCCCTCCACTTT. This codes for CASSPIRDGISPLHF.

In its sample, this clonotype was seen a few times. Because this beta chain is a stray read in a library intended to capture alpha chains, its abundance should not be given much weight. The chain employs TRBV12-3 or TRBV12-4 and TRBJ2-2; TRBD1 agrees at 10 bases. The CDR3 is made up of 15 amino acids. The V and J ends lost 6 bases and 2 bases, in that order; junction bases with no gene match: 3. The chain's CDR3 is CASSRDRGNTGELFF. CDR3 coding DNA: TGTGCCAGCAGCCGGGACAGGGGAAACACCGGGGAGCTGTTTTTT.